Shown below are 16 T cell receptor beta chains from a single sample sequenced in a study of human T cells and chemical hapten exposure. The time point here: pre-sensitization, week 0. As to treatment: therapeutic diphenylcyclopropenone sensitization with weekly scalp DPC. Each CDR3 protein is one row after TCRdb ran MiXCR on the RACE reads. The sample holds 200,000 to 300,000 distinct CDR3 sequences; over 8% are singletons and the top ten take about 2.5%. The sequenced sample was whole blood, obtained in connection with sensitization to the hapten diphenylcyclopropenone (DPC). All receptors come from a woman in her thirties or forties with alopecia areata. Some clones in this sample may be carry-over from other donors' samples.

This clonotype was found many times. The CDR3 spells CSAPRGQLNTEAFF. The CDR3 bases are TGCAGTGCTCCTCGGGGGCAGCTGAACACTGAAGCTTTCTTT. This chain connects TRBV20-1 to TRBJ1-1; D perhaps matches TRBD1 (6 bases). Trimming shortened V by 5 bases and J by 0 bases, and 13 bases separated the two germline ends. CDR3 size: 14 residues. Germline lookup yields CDR1 DFQATT and CDR2 SNEGSKA (reference sequence).

This clonotype was seen at least ten times. The chain combines TRBV10-3 with TRBJ1-1, with D perhaps matching TRBD1 (6 bases). With 6 bases removed from V and 2 bases from J, the gap between germline ends came to 10 bases. Germline V gene lookup returns CDR1 ENHRY and CDR2 SYGVKD. This CDR3 is built from 13 residues. The CDR3 region is CAIREQGNTEAFF. CDR3 nucleotides: TGTGCCATCAGAGAACAGGGAAACACTGAAGCTTTCTTT.

The gene calls are TRBV27 and TRBJ1-1, with no clear D. The CDR3 is made up of 13 amino acids. Germline-derived CDR1 and CDR2 are MNHEY and SMNVEV (reference sequence). V shed 3 bases and J shed 5 bases, with 10 bases lying between them. The DNA of the CDR3 is TGTGCCAGCAGTTTGGGGATTGTTACTGAAGCTTTCTTT. It yields the protein CASSLGIVTEAFF.

This clonotype was seen more than once but under ten times. The chain combines TRBV5-4 with TRBJ1-1; D ambiguous. The CDR3 is made up of 13 amino acids. V lost 3 bases and J 0 bases, leaving 6 bases between the germline ends. Germline lookup yields CDR1 SGHNT and CDR2 YYREEE (reference sequence). In DNA, the CDR3 is TGTGCCAGCAGCTCGTTCATGAACACTGAAGCTTTCTTT. It encodes CASSSFMNTEAFF. The full variable domain, with the rest looked up from reference TRBV5-4 and TRBJ1-1, is ETGVTQSPTHLIKTRGQQVTLRCSSQSGHNTVSWYQQALGQGPQFIFQYYREEENGRGNFPPRFSGLQFPNYSSELNVNALELDDSALYLCASSSFMNTEAFFGQGTRLTVV.

J is TRBJ2-5 and V is TRBV20-1; D call uncertain. Per germline, CDR1 DFQATT and CDR2 SNEGSKA (reference sequence). Trimming pared 0 bases from V and 2 bases from J, leaving 7 bases between. This CDR3 is 13 amino acids long. The CDR3 DNA reads as TGCAGTGCTAGAGATCTTTATCAAGAGACCCAGTACTTC. Its translation: CSARDLYQETQYF.

This clonotype has more than one count but fewer than ten. The rearrangement uses TRBV6-6 and TRBJ2-7, with 10 bases matching TRBD2. Germline V CDR1 and CDR2: MNHNY, SVGAGI (reference sequence). V was clipped by 6 bases and J by 6 bases; unmatched bases: 11. The CDR3 length is 15 residues. The CDR3 sequence is CASRGDPGTSAEQYF. The CDR3 coding sequence is TGTGCCAGCAGGGGAGACCCAGGGACTAGCGCCGAGCAGTACTTC.

This clonotype was observed a few times. The chain uses TRBV29-1 and TRBJ1-4; tentative D call: TRBD1 (5 bases). Per the germline V gene, CDR1 is SQVTM and CDR2 is ANQGSEA. This CDR3 is 13 amino acids long. V was shortened by 4 bases and J by 8 bases, with 14 bases between the two germline ends. The CDR3 loop is CSVVAGSREKLFF. CDR3 in DNA: TGCAGCGTTGTCGCAGGGTCGAGAGAAAAACTGTTTTTT.

The chain carries TRBV6-5 and TRBJ1-4; 7 nucleotides agree with TRBD1. The trim removed 5 bases at V and 4 bases at J, leaving 10 bases unmatched. CDR3 length equals 16 residues. The germline CDR1 and CDR2 sequences are MNHEY and SVGAGI. The CDR3 sequence: CASSRRDSLRNEKLFF. The CDR3 DNA reads TGTGCCAGCAGTAGACGGGACAGCCTTCGTAATGAAAAACTGTTTTTT.

The chain joins TRBV28 to TRBJ1-6; weak D call: TRBD1 (5 bases). This CDR3 is 14 amino acids long. The germline CDR1 and CDR2 sequences are MDHEN and SYDVKM. V lost 6 bases and J lost 8, with 14 bases in between. The CDR3 spells CASRGTGSYSPLHF. The CDR3 nucleotides read TGTGCCAGCAGGGGGACGGGATCATATTCACCCCTCCACTTT.

This clonotype was counted between two and nine times. The chain links TRBV20-1 to TRBJ1-1; D uncertain. The CDR3 is made up of 14 amino acids. Germline CDR1 and CDR2: DFQATT and SNEGSKA (reference sequence). Trimming cost V 3 bases and J 7 bases, with 18 bases left between them. The CDR3 nucleotides read TGCAGTGCTAGTATTAGCGTCCCCCGGAATGAAGCTTTCTTT. Translation: CSASISVPRNEAFF.

This clonotype appeared a few times. The chain joins TRBV5-1 to TRBJ1-2, with a possible D match to TRBD1 (5 bases). The ends were cut back, 4 bases at V and 5 bases at J, with 21 bases in the middle. CDR1 is SGHRS, CDR2 YFSETQ, per germline. The CDR3 runs 16 residues. Written as DNA, the CDR3 is TGCGCCAGCAGCGCGTACGCCCCGGGACGGAATTATGGCTACACCTTC. Protein product: CASSAYAPGRNYGYTF.

This clonotype was observed many times. The chain combines TRBV29-1 with TRBJ2-5; no reliable D call. The CDR3 length is 14 residues. Germline CDR1 is SQVTM and CDR2 is ANQGSEA. V lost 5 bases to trimming and J lost 9 bases, with 22 bases between them. The CDR3 protein is CSVNLGPPASPQYF. In DNA form, the CDR3 reads TGCAGCGTTAATCTAGGTCCTCCCGCTTCTCCCCAGTACTTC.

This clonotype occurred a few times. The CDR3 DNA reads as TGTGCCACCAAGGGAGTGAACACTGAAGCTTTCTTT. Its protein is CATKGVNTEAFF. The V gene is TRBV24-1, the J gene TRBJ1-1; no clear D. The CDR3 is 12 residues long. With 8 bases removed from V and 0 bases from J, the gap between germline ends came to 6 bases. CDR1 is KGHDR and CDR2 is SFDVKD in the germline V gene.

The chain has TRBV6-2 or TRBV6-3 and TRBJ2-4, with 9 bases fitting TRBD1. The V gene end was trimmed by 4 bases and the J gene end by 6 bases; junction bases not matched to a gene: 4. The CDR3 is made up of 14 amino acids. CDR1 is MNHEY and CDR2 is SVGEGT in the germline V gene. The CDR3 loop is CASSSQGARNIQYF. For the CDR3, the DNA is TGTGCCAGCAGTTCACAGGGGGCCCGAAACATTCAGTACTTC.

This clonotype has more than one count but fewer than ten. The chain couples TRBV7-2 to TRBJ2-3; D not resolved. Germline CDR1 is SGHTA and CDR2 is FQGNSA. The ends were cut back, 9 bases at V and 2 bases at J, with 9 bases in the middle. The CDR3 is 12 residues long. The CDR3 DNA is TGTGCCAGTGCGTACTCCACAGATACGCAGTATTTT. It is translated as CASAYSTDTQYF.

This sequence joins TRBV5-1 and TRBJ2-2; 9 bases are shared with TRBD2. CDR1 and CDR2 from the germline V gene are SGHRS and YFSETQ. This CDR3 region has 17 residues. Losses at the gene ends were 0 bases for V and 0 bases for J; bases not matched to a gene: 3. CDR3 DNA: TGCGCCAGCAGCTTGGTATTAGCGGGAGCGAACACCGGGGAGCTGTTTTTT. Translation: CASSLVLAGANTGELFF.